This T cell receptor beta chain was captured by sequencing in a study of CXCR3-negative and CXCR3-positive naive CD8 T cells (dated by TCRdb to about 2019). Context from the whole study: In total, about 135 million TRB reads were obtained, corresponding to roughly 1.5 +/- 0.3 million reads per library. TRBV-TRBJ cluster analysis included naive subsets from several donors and memory cells from 3 donors. The diversity and physicochemical repertoire analyses included 11 donors pooled from two independent experiments.

Concerning this clonotype: Its antigen has not been determined.

TCRdb records NextSeq 550 as the sequencer. The Human TCR Profiling Kit (MiLaboratory) was used to prepare UMI-labeled 5' RACE TRB cDNA libraries. The full amount of extracted RNA was used for cDNA synthesis, and the full amount of resulting cDNA was used for PCR amplification. Libraries were prepared in parallel with an identical number of PCR cycles. In the original analysis: With a minimum of two reads required per UMI, MIGEC and MiXCR pulled out about 52,000 +/- 9,100 unique UMI-labeled TRB cDNA molecules from each library. Each library averaged about 40,000 +/- 10,000 functional in-frame TRB CDR3 nucleotide clonotypes without stop codons. Diversity metrics, including normalized Shannon-Wiener and Chao1, were computed in VDJtools after downsampling to 5000 UMI-labeled TRB molecules per sample. VDJtools was used to calculate clonotype-size-weighted physicochemical properties of the central five CDR3 residues, namely interaction energy, strength, volume and Kidera factor 4. Through TCRdb reprocessing, the reads give one entry per CDR3 protein sequence; DNA is omitted. The V and J calls and clone size are TCRdb's, not the authors'. In this sample's table one finds some 41,000 distinct CDR3 sequences. The ten largest clones capture around 2% of the sample.

Sequences SGHRS (CDR1) and YFSETQ (CDR2) are obtained from the germline V gene. The CDR3 runs 15 amino acids, cysteine and phenylalanine included. No DNA appears here. For each CD8+ T cell subset, flow sorting was done in triplicate, and around 300,000 cells per subset went directly into RLT lysis buffer. To keep memory contaminants out, a stringent definition of naive CD8+ T cells was applied: CD45RO-CCR7+CD27+CD95-. Using standard density gradient centrifugation, peripheral blood mononuclear cells were isolated from buffy coats. A FACSAria III was used to flow-sort naive CD8+ T cells into CXCR3-negative and CXCR3-positive populations. Total RNA was extracted from sorted cells with an RNeasy Mini Kit. What the work shows at the level of the full study, not this receptor alone: Because surface CD5, which is linked to self-reactivity in mice, was comparable between the naive subsets, TCR interaction strength was also inferred from TRB CDR3 physicochemical properties. Both naive subsets had comparably high repertoire diversity, while memory CD8+ T cells had much lower repertoire diversity. Compared with CXCR3-negative naive cells, CXCR3-positive naive cells had TRB CDR3s with higher hydrophobicity (lower Kidera factor 4), lower energy, and higher strength and volume indices. Freshly isolated PBMCs were used for most assays because CXCR3 expression partially decreased after cryopreservation. Similar TRBV-TRBJ usage was shown by naive CXCR3-negative and CXCR3-positive cells from the same donor, whereas distinct patterns were shown by memory cells.

Sequencing was performed on naive CXCR3- CD8+ T cells from blood. Explained via the paper, the cell subset or site label denotes: CD45RO-CCR7+CD27+CD95- naive CD8+ T cells lacking CXCR3 (TNR3-). This sequence was found in a human donor in good health. Some clones in this sample may be carry-over from other donors' samples. In this chain, TRBV5-1 is recombined with TRBJ2-7; TCRdb gives TRBD1 as the D gene, but with no DNA this cannot be confirmed. The CDR3 protein: CVSSAVLPPRDEQYF. The CDR3 plus the reference TRBV5-1 and TRBJ2-7 genes for the other parts give the full variable domain: KAGVTQTPRYLIKTRGQQVTLSCSPISGHRSVSWYQQTPGQGLQFLFEYFSETQRNKGNFPGRFSGRQFSNSRSEMNVSTLELGDSALYLCVSSAVLPPRDEQYFGPGTRLTVT.